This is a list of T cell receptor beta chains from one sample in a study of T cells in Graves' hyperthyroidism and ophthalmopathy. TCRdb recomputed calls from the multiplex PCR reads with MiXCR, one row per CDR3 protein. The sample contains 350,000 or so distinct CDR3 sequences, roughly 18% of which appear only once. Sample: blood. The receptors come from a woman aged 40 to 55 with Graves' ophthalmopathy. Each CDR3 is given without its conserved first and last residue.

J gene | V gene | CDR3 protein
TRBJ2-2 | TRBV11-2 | ASSFRTSKVNTGELF
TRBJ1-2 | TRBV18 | ASSPPNRSDGYT
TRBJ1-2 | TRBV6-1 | ASSASSNYGYT
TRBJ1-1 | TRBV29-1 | SHLKAPNTEAF
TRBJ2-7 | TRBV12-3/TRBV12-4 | ASSSRDVEQY
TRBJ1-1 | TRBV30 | ASEGGQPEAF
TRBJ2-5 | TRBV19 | ASSIWASGNQETQY
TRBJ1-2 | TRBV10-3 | AISESRGNYGYT
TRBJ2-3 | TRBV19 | ASSISPRTDTQY
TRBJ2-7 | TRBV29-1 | SVRLRDSLSYEQY
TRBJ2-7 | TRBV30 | AWSGGLAGGEQY
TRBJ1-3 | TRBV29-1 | SVDSSGFGNTIY
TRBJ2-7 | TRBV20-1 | SARVTTGTYEQY
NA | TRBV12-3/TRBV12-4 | ASSRGTGVEQF
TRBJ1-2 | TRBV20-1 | SAPTGPYGYT
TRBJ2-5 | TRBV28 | VTGQGAGETQY
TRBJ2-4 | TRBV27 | ASSPLGLADRDIQY
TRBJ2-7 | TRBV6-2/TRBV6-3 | ASSYGTVREQY
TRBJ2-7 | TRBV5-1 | ASSFQRDSYEQY
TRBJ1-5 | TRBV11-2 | ASSLETGNQPQH
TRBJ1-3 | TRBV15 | ATSSGGFGNTIY
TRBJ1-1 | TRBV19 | ASSITRGAEAF
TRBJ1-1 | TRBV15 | ATSRVGNTEAF
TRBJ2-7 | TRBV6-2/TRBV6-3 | ASQTGTSGTYEQY
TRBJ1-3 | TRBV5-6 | ASSLAVRDRRNTIY
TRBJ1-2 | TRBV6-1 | ASSRTDGNYGYT
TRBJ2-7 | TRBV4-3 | ASSLRVSYSEQY
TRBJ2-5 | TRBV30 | AWRGDLQETQY
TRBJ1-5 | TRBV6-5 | ASSYRDNQPQH
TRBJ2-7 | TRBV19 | ASSGLAGGSEQY
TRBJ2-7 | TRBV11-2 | ASTRPGGYEQY
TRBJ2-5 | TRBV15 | ATSDKRLAGDTRVETQY
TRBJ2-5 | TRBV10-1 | ASSEAGGQETQY
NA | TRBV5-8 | ASSRRVRITYEQF
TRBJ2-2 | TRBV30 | AWDSPGRTGELF
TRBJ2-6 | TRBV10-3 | ATGQGAAGANVLT